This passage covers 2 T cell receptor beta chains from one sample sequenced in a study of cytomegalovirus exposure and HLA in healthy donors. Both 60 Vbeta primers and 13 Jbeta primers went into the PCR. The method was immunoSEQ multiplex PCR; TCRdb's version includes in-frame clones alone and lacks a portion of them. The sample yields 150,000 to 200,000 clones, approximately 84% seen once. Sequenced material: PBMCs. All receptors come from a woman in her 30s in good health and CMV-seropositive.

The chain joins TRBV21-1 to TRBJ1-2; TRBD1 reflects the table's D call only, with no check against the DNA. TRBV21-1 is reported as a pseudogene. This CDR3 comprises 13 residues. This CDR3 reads CASSTTGTYGYTF. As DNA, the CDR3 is TGTGCCAGCAGCACGACAGGGACCTATGGCTACACCTTC.

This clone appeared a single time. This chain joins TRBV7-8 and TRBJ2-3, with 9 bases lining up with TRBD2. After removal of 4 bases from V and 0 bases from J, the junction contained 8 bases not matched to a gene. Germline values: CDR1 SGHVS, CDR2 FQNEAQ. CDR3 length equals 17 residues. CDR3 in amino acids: CASSWMLAGTSTDTQYF. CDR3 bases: TGTGCCAGCAGCTGGATGCTAGCGGGAACAAGCACAGATACGCAGTATTTT.